The sequence of this T cell receptor beta chain was determined in a study of blood T cell repertoires in COVID-19. As for the study in general: From the United States, Italy and Spain came samples of acute and convalescent COVID-19.

Methods used by the authors: Reference gene primer amplification yielded estimated nucleated cell counts. TCRdb keeps only in-frame clones here, not all; method: immunoSEQ multiplex PCR. The V and J calls and clone size are taken from that table; D and trimming were inferred from the DNA. Of 110,000 to 150,000 clones listed, approximately 86% are singletons. The CDR3 sequence is 15 residues long. Germline loops: CDR1 LNHDA, CDR2 SQIVND (reference sequence). J lost 2 bases, V lost 7 bases, and 5 bases had no gene match. The sample consisted of peripheral blood. The origin of this receptor is a human donor in a cohort sampled during active COVID-19. V and J are TRBV19 and TRBJ1-6; 7 nucleotides agree with TRBD1. DNA of the CDR3: TGTGCCAGTACACAGGGGTGGCCCTATAATTCACCCCTCCACTTT. Translated, it gives CASTQGWPYNSPLHF.